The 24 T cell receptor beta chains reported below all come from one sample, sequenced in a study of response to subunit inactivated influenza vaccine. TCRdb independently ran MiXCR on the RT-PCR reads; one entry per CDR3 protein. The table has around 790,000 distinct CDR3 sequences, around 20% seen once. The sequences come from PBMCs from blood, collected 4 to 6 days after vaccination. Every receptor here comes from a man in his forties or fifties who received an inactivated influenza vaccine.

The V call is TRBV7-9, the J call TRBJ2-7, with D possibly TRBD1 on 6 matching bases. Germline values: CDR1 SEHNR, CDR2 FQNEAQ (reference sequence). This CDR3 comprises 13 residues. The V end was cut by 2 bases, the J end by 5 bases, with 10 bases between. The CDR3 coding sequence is TGTGCCAGCAGCTTAAGGCCAGGGGACGAGCAGTACTTC. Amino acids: CASSLRPGDEQYF.

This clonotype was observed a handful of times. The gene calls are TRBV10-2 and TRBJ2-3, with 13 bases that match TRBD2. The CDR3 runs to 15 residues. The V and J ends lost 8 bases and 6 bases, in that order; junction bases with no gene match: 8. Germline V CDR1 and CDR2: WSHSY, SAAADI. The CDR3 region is CASATTSGRADTQYF. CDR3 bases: TGCGCCAGCGCGACTACTAGCGGGAGGGCTGATACGCAGTATTTT.

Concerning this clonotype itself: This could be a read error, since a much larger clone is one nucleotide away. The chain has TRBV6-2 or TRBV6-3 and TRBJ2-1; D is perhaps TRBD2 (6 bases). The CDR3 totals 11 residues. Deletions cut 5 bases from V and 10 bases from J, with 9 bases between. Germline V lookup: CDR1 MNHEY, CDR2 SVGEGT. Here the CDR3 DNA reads TGTGCCAGCAGTCATGGACTAGAGCAGTTCTTC. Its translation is CASSHGLEQFF.

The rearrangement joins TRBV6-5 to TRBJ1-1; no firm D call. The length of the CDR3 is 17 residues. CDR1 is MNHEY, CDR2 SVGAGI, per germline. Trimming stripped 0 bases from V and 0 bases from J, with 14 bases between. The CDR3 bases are TGTGCCAGCAGTTACTCGACCAGGCTCCTCGTGAACACTGAAGCTTTCTTT. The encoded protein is CASSYSTRLLVNTEAFF.

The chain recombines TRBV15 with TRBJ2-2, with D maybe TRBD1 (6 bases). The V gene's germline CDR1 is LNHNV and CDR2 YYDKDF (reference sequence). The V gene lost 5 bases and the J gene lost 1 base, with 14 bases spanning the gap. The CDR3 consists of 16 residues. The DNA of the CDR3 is TGTGCCACCAGCGGTTCCGGGACAAAGAACACCGGGGAGCTGTTTTTT. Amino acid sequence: CATSGSGTKNTGELFF.

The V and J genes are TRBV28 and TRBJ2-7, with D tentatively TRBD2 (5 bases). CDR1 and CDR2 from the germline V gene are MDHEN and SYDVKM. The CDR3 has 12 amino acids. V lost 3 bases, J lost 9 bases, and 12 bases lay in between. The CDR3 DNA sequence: TGTGCCAGCAGTTTTGTCCCCCGGGGGCAGTACTTC. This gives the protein CASSFVPRGQYF.

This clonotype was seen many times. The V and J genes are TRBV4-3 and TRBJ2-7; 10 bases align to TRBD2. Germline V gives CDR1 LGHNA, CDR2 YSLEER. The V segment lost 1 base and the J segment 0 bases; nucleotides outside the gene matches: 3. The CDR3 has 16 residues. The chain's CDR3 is CASSQGPSGSSYEQYF. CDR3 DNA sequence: TGCGCCAGCAGCCAAGGACCTAGCGGGAGCTCCTACGAGCAGTACTTC.

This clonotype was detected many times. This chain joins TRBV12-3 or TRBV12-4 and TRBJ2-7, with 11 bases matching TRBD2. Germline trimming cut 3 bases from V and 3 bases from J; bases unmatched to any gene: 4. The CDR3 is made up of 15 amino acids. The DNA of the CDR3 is TGTGCCAGCAGTTTGATGGGGACTAGCGGCTACGAGCAGTACTTC. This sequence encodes CASSLMGTSGYEQYF.

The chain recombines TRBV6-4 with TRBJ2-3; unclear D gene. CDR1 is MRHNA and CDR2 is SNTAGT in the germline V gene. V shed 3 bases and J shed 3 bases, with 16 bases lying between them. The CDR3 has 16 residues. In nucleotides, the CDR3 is TGTGCCAGCAGTGATTTCAGACAAAACTTTACAGATACGCAGTATTTT. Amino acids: CASSDFRQNFTDTQYF.

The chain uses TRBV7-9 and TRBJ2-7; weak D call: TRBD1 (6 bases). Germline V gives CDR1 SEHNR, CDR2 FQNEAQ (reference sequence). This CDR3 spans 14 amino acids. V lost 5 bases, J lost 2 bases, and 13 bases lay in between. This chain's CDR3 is CASSHRQVPYEQYF. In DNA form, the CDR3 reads TGTGCCAGCAGCCACCGACAGGTCCCCTACGAGCAGTACTTC.

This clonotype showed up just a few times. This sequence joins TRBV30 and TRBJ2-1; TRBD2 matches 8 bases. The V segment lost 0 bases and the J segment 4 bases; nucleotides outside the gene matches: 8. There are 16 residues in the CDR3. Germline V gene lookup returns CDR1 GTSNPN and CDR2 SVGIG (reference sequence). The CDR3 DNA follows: TGTGCCTGGAGTGTTCTTGGAGCGGGGGCATACAATGAGCAGTTCTTC. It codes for CAWSVLGAGAYNEQFF.

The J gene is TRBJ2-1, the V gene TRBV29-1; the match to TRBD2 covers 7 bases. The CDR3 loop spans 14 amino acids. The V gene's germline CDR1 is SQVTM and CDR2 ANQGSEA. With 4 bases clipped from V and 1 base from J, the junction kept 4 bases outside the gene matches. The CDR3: CSVAREVSYNEQFF. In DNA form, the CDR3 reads TGCAGCGTTGCTCGGGAGGTTTCCTACAATGAGCAGTTCTTC.

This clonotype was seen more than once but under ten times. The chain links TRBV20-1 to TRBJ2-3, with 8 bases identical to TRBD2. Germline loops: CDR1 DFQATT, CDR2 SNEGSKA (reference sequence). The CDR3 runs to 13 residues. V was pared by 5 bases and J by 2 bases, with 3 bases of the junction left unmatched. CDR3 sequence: CSALAGNTDTQYF. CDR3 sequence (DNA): TGCAGTGCTTTAGCGGGAAACACAGATACGCAGTATTTT.

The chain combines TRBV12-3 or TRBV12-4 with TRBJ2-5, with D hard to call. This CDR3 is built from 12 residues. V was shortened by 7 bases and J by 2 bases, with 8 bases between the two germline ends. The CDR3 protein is CASTRAQETQYF. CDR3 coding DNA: TGTGCCAGCACCCGCGCTCAAGAGACCCAGTACTTC.

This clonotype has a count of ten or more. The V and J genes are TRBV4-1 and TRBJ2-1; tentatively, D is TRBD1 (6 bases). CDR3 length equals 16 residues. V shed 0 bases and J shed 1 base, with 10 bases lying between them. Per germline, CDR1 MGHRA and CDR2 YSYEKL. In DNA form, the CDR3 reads TGCGCCAGCAGCCAAGATGCCACAGGGTCCTACAATGAGCAGTTCTTC. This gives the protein CASSQDATGSYNEQFF.

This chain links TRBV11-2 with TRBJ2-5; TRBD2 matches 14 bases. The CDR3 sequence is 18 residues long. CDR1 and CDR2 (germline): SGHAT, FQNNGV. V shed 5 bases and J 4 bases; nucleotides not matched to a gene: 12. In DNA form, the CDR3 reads TGTGCCAGCAGCCCAAGGGGACTAGCGGGAGTCAGCGGAGAGACCCAGTACTTC. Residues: CASSPRGLAGVSGETQYF.

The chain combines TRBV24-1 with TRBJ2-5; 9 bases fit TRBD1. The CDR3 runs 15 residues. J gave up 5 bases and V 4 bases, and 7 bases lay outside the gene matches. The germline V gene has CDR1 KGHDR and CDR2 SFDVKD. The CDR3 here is CATSDPGTGKETQYF. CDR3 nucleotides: TGTGCCACCAGTGACCCCGGGACAGGGAAGGAGACCCAGTACTTC.

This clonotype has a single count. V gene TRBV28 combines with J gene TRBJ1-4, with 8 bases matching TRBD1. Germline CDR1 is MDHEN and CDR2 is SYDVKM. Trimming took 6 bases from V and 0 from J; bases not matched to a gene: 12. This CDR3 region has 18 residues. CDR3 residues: CASRRTGTGQTTNEKLFF. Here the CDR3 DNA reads TGTGCCAGCAGGCGTACCGGGACAGGCCAAACAACTAATGAAAAACTGTTTTTT.

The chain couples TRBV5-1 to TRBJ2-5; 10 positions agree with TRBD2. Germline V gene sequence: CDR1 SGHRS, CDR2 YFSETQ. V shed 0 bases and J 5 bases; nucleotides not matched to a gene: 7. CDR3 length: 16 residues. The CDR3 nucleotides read TGCGCCAGCAGCTTGGAGCCTAGCGGGAGTTCGGAGACCCAGTACTTC. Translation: CASSLEPSGSSETQYF.

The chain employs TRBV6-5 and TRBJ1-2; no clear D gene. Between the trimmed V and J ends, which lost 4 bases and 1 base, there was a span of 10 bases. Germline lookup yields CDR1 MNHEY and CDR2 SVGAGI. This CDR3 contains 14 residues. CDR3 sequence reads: CASSSGGYNYGYTF. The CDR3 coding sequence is TGTGCCAGCAGTTCGGGCGGCTATAACTATGGCTACACCTTC.

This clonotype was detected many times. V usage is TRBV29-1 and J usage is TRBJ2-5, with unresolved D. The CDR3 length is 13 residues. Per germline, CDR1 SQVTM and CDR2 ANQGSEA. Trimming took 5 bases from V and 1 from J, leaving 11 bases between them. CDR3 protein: CSVLRRTQETQYF. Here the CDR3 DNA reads TGCAGCGTTTTACGGCGGACCCAAGAGACCCAGTACTTC.

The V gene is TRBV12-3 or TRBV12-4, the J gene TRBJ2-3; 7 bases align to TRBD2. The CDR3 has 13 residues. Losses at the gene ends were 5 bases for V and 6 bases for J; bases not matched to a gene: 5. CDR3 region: CASSPSGPDTQYF. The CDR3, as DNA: TGTGCCAGCAGTCCTAGCGGCCCTGATACGCAGTATTTT.

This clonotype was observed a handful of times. The chain's CDR3 is CASSSTSGGPQPQHF. The CDR3 nucleotides read TGTGCCAGCAGTAGCACCTCCGGGGGGCCCCAGCCCCAGCATTTT. This rearrangement joins TRBV6-2 or TRBV6-3 to TRBJ1-5; D perhaps matches TRBD1 (6 bases). Trimming pared 5 bases from V and 7 bases from J, leaving 18 bases between. The CDR3 runs to 15 residues. Germline V gene data show CDR1 as MNHEY and CDR2 as SVGEGT.

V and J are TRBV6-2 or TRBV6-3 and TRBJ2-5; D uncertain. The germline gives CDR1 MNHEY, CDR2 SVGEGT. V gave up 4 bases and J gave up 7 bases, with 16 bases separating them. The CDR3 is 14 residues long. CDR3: CASSCPECSVTQYF. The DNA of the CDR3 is TGTGCCAGCAGTTGCCCAGAGTGTTCCGTGACCCAGTACTTC.